Here is one T cell receptor beta chain with its context. The sample holds many counts of this clonotype. Its recognized antigen is unknown. Qualities for individual bases were not recorded, and no much larger clone is one base off. Cut back by 0 bases and 7 bases, the V and J ends lie 17 bases apart. From its cysteine to its phenylalanine, the CDR3 spans 16 amino acids. The only DNA kept is the CDR3, 48 bases in frame from the first base. Based on the germline V gene, the CDR1 and CDR2 sequences are SGHRS and YFSETQ. Ophthalmopathy patients had moderately to severely active disease, Clinical Activity Score of at least 3, NOSPECS grade of at least 4, and duration under 3 months. Exclusion was applied to patients with uncontrolled infections, other autoimmune diseases, pregnancy or lactation. Diagnoses were based on clinical symptoms, serum thyroxine and TRAb, thyroid ultrasound and orbital computed tomography. PBMCs were isolated from around 10 ml of fresh peripheral blood by Ficoll-Paque density gradient centrifugation. Total RNA was extracted using Trizol reagent, and RNA quality was assessed on an Agilent 2100 Bioanalyzer.

These data are taken from a study of T cells in Graves' hyperthyroidism and ophthalmopathy (dated by TCRdb to about 2019). For the study in its entirety: Peripheral blood samples were taken at initial diagnosis, before any treatment was given. A discovery cohort of roughly 100 patients, roughly 45 with Graves' ophthalmopathy and about 60 with stable Graves' hyperthyroidism, was used to find distinguishing TCR V-J signatures. An independent validation cohort of around 20 hyperthyroidism patients and 17 patients who later progressed to ophthalmopathy tested prospective prediction of ophthalmopathy. The 100 discovery patients were randomly split 7:3 into training and test sets. In six Graves' hyperthyroidism patients, the study also compared T-cell repertoires from thyroid tissue with T-cell repertoires from blood. Following sampling, methimazole starting at 30 mg daily was given to hyperthyroidism patients, and high-dose intravenous methylprednisolone was given to ophthalmopathy patients. TCR Vbeta CDR3 sequencing of 120 to 150 peripheral blood samples (43 ophthalmopathy, 75 to 80 hyperthyroidism and 17 progressor patients) is reported in the paper.

Results and caveats for the whole study, not just this receptor: In validation, the model predicted progression to ophthalmopathy with 60% to 71% sensitivity and roughly 75% specificity, a median of around six months before onset. Sample size was not statistically predetermined, and investigators were not blinded to group allocation. Most expanded thyroid clonotypes (frequency above 0.001) were also detected in blood, suggesting blood repertoires may reflect thyroid immune responses. A model built on a 13 V-J signature distinguished ophthalmopathy from stable hyperthyroidism, reaching around 88% sensitivity and 81.08% specificity in cross-validation and 80%/75% in testing.

The TCR beta CDR3 regions were amplified from the RNA transcripts. The TCR CDR3 was subjected to a first round of RT-PCR using the HTBI primer set and the Qiagen OneStep RT-PCR kit. Libraries were constructed in a second round of multiplex PCR, after which size selection and purification were carried out. The libraries were sequenced on an Illumina HiSeq2000 using paired-end 100 bp reads. In the original analysis: Raw data were processed with SOAPnuke, discarding reads with adapters, uncalled bases, mean Phred below 15, or no exact constant-primer or identifier match. COPE v1.2.5 was used to merge high-quality paired reads, and clonotypes were defined as unique nucleotide sequences. Clonotypes were aligned to IMGT TRBV, TRBD and TRBJ reference segments using MiTCR v1.1. The analysis was restricted to V-J combinations with a frequency above 0.0001, which together covered about 99% of the repertoires. A TCS score was defined as the ratio between F50 (clonal expansion) and ExV (chaos), using BLOSUM62-based TCRdist between CDR3 peptides within each V-J. Welch's t-statistics and random forest reduced roughly 530 V-J features to about 13, which were used in a naive Bayes classifier (R e1071). The public reads were reprocessed in TCRdb via fastp at Q25 and MiXCR, keeping in-frame beta chains. CDR3 protein duplicates are merged, each entry listing the most common genes and DNA. TCRdb assigned the V and J calls; the authors' analysis was not used. The sample has about 640,000 distinct CDR3 sequences on record, around 21% of them singletons. The ten largest clones take up 30% to 40% of the sample.

Recombination joined TRBV5-1 with TRBJ2-1; perhaps TRBD2 is the D gene, with 5 bases matching. The sequenced sample consisted of blood. This receptor was obtained from a man aged 25-45 years with Graves' ophthalmopathy. Read as DNA, the sequence is TGCGCCAGCAGCTTGGGATCGGGATCTTTGCGGAATGAGCAGTTCTTC. The resulting protein is CASSLGSGSLRNEQFF.